The 27 T cell receptor beta chains below all came from one sample that was sequenced in a study of read filtering for tumor transcriptome and immune sequencing. Molecular barcoded adaptors covering alpha/delta and beta/gamma chains were used on roughly 400 ng RNA. TCRdb redid the calling of the reads with MiXCR, one entry per CDR3 protein. The table includes tens of thousands of distinct CDR3 sequences, 20% to 25% detected once. The sequenced material came from a population of CD138-negative cells sorted from bone marrow. These TCRs come from a donor aged 40 or over with multiple myeloma.

This clonotype came up many times. The chain uses TRBV10-1 and TRBJ2-7; unclear D gene. Germline CDR1 WNHNN, CDR2 SYGVQD (reference sequence). Trimming pared 1 base from V and 2 bases from J, leaving 15 bases between. CDR3 length equals 16 residues. The chain's CDR3 is CASSELQHLVPYEQYF. The CDR3 nucleotides read TGCGCCAGCAGTGAGTTGCAACACCTCGTCCCCTACGAGCAGTACTTC.

The V gene is TRBV30, the J gene TRBJ2-2; D remains unclear. CDR3 length: 13 amino acids. Germline CDR1 and CDR2: GTSNPN and SVGIG (reference sequence). The V end lost 0 bases, the J end lost 7 bases, and 9 bases lay between the germline ends. The CDR3 spells CAWSVWRDGELFF. CDR3 bases: TGTGCCTGGAGTGTATGGCGTGACGGGGAGCTGTTTTTT.

This chain joins TRBV6-6 and TRBJ2-5; TRBD2 aligns across 7 bases. J lost 1 base, V lost 10 bases, and 6 bases had no gene match. CDR1 and CDR2 from the germline V gene are MNHNY and SVGAGI (reference sequence). The CDR3 is 13 residues long. This chain's CDR3 is CATQSGVQETQYF. CDR3 bases: TGTGCCACCCAGAGCGGGGTCCAAGAGACCCAGTACTTC.

This chain connects TRBV5-1 to TRBJ2-3; D call uncertain. Trimming pared 1 base from V and 1 base from J, leaving 7 bases between. The CDR3 has 14 amino acids. Germline V gene lookup returns CDR1 SGHRS and CDR2 YFSETQ. Here the CDR3 DNA reads TGCGCCAGCAGCTTGTACGAAGGCACAGATACGCAGTATTTT. It translates to CASSLYEGTDTQYF.

The V and J genes are TRBV19 and TRBJ1-5, with 7 bases lining up with TRBD1. The CDR3 is made up of 13 amino acids. In germline, CDR1 is LNHDA, CDR2 SQIVND (reference sequence). Unmatched junction bases numbered 3, after V lost 4 bases and J lost 6 bases. The CDR3: CASSRGQTQPQHF. In DNA, the CDR3 is TGTGCCAGTAGTAGGGGACAGACTCAGCCCCAGCATTTT.

Judged by abundance, this clonotype is medium-sized. The gene calls are TRBV27 and TRBJ2-1; no firm D call. CDR3 length: 16 residues. Germline-derived CDR1 and CDR2 are MNHEY and SMNVEV (reference sequence). The V and J ends lost 5 bases and 0 bases respectively, with 14 bases between them. The CDR3 DNA follows: TGTGCCAGCAGTCCACTCTCAGCCGCCTCCTACAATGAGCAGTTCTTC. Its translation: CASSPLSAASYNEQFF.

The chain employs TRBV23-1 and TRBJ1-2; 8 bases line up with TRBD1. TRBV23-1 is recorded as an ORF, its role being uncertain. The CDR3 has 14 residues. V dropped 0 bases and J dropped 7; count of bases not matched to a gene: 4. The CDR3 reads CASSQSSGGFGYTF. CDR3 sequence (DNA): TGCGCCAGCAGTCAATCCTCAGGGGGCTTTGGCTACACCTTC.

There are many counts of this clonotype. The genes are TRBV10-3 and TRBJ2-1; TRBD2 aligns across 11 bases. CDR3 length: 17 amino acids. Trimming removed 0 bases from V and 7 bases from J; junction bases left unmatched: 8. Germline assignment: CDR1 ENHRY and CDR2 SYGVKD. CDR3 amino acids: CAISESLASGRKNEQFF. The CDR3 region has the DNA TGTGCCATCAGTGAGTCGTTGGCTAGCGGGAGGAAGAATGAGCAGTTCTTC.

This clonotype was seen many times. The chain joins TRBV19 to TRBJ1-1; D ambiguous. CDR1 is LNHDA, CDR2 SQIVND, per germline (reference sequence). The CDR3 sequence is 13 residues long. V was cut by 5 bases and J by 4 bases, with 11 bases left in between. CDR3 bases: TGTGCCAGTAGTTATACGCTGAGCACTGAAGCTTTCTTT. Residues: CASSYTLSTEAFF.

At least ten counts were recorded for this clonotype. CDR3 nucleotide sequence: TGCGCCAGCAGCCAAGGACGGAACGCCCGCACTGAAGCTTTCTTT. This encodes CASSQGRNARTEAFF. V and J are TRBV5-1 and TRBJ1-1, with no clear D. The CDR3 is 15 amino acids. V was cut by 4 bases and J by 4 bases, with 17 bases left in between. Germline V CDR1 and CDR2: SGHRS, YFSETQ.

The sample holds many counts of this clonotype. This chain joins TRBV20-1 and TRBJ2-2; 12 positions agree with TRBD2. CDR3 length: 16 amino acids. The germline CDR1 and CDR2 sequences are DFQATT and SNEGSKA (reference sequence). V shed 3 bases and J 6 bases; nucleotides not matched to a gene: 8. The CDR3 loop reads CSASASGGEWAGELFF. CDR3 nucleotides: TGCAGTGCTAGCGCTAGCGGGGGGGAATGGGCCGGGGAGCTGTTTTTT.

The chain carries TRBV9 and TRBJ1-3; no clear D gene. Germline CDR1 reads SGDLS; CDR2 reads YYNGEE. CDR3 length: 16 residues. The V and J ends lost 0 bases and 0 bases respectively, with 10 bases between them. The CDR3 DNA follows: TGTGCCAGCAGCGTAGCGTACCGGAGCTCTGGAAACACCATATATTTT. Residues: CASSVAYRSSGNTIYF.

This clonotype was seen many times. The chain uses TRBV24-1 and TRBJ2-3; D is undetermined. This CDR3 is 14 amino acids long. V was trimmed by 4 bases and J by 6 bases, leaving 13 bases between them. Germline CDR1 is KGHDR and CDR2 is SFDVKD. CDR3 sequence: CATSDSSRADTQYF. Written as DNA, the CDR3 is TGTGCCACCAGTGACTCATCTCGGGCGGATACGCAGTATTTT.

Points on this clonotype: Given a much more abundant clone one base away, this may be a read error. The V call is TRBV30, the J call TRBJ2-7; 10 bases fit TRBD1. CDR1 is GTSNPN, CDR2 SVGIG, per germline (reference sequence). The CDR3 runs to 15 residues. The junction had 8 bases not matched to a gene; V was cut back by 4 bases and J by 2 bases. The CDR3 bases are TGTGCCTGGAATGCCGGGACAGGGGAAACCTACGAGCAGTACTTC. Its protein is CAWNAGTGETYEQYF. Supplemented by reference TRBV30 and TRBJ2-7, the full variable domain reads SQTIHQWPATLVQPVGSPLSLECTVEGTSNPNLYWYRQAAGRGLQLLFYSVGIGQISSEVPQNLSASRPQDRQFILSSKKLLLSDSGFYLCAWNAGTGETYEQYFGPGTRLTVT.

This clonotype was detected many times. The V and J genes are TRBV30 and TRBJ1-2; perhaps TRBD1 as D (6 bases). Germline values: CDR1 GTSNPN, CDR2 SVGIG (reference sequence). This CDR3 spans 15 amino acids. V lost 3 bases and J 5 bases, leaving 19 bases between the germline ends. CDR3 region: CAWRRDRLFPYGYTF. The CDR3 DNA follows: TGTGCCTGGAGACGAGACAGGCTCTTTCCGTATGGCTACACCTTC.

With respect to this clonotype: A far larger clone is just one base off, so this is likely a read error. This rearrangement joins TRBV6-5 to TRBJ1-1, with TRBD1 as a possible D gene (5 bases). The CDR3 covers 14 residues. Germline CDR1 reads MNHEY; CDR2 reads SVGAGI. DNA of the CDR3: TGTGCCGGCAGTTACCCCGGACATAACACTGAAGCTTTCTTT. This sequence encodes CAGSYPGHNTEAFF.

V and J are TRBV19 and TRBJ2-1, with 13 bases identical to TRBD2. V was pared by 4 bases and J by 5 bases, with 5 bases of the junction left unmatched. The V gene's germline CDR1 is LNHDA and CDR2 SQIVND (reference sequence). CDR3 length: 16 amino acids. CDR3 protein: CASSTRTSGGDNEQFF. CDR3 coding DNA: TGTGCCAGTAGTACTAGGACTAGCGGGGGCGACAATGAGCAGTTCTTC.

V is TRBV4-1 and J is TRBJ2-2; D is possibly TRBD1 (5 bases). Germline values: CDR1 MGHRA, CDR2 YSYEKL. CDR3 length: 17 residues. V lost 4 bases and J 2 bases, leaving 17 bases between the germline ends. The CDR3 region has the DNA TGCGCCAGCAGCCTAGACCCCTCAGGGCCCAACACCGGGGAGCTGTTTTTT. Translation: CASSLDPSGPNTGELFF.

In its sample, this clonotype was seen many times. This chain uses TRBV28 with TRBJ2-3; 8 bases line up with TRBD1. J gave up 5 bases and V 5 bases, and 12 bases lay outside the gene matches. Germline V gives CDR1 MDHEN, CDR2 SYDVKM. The CDR3 sequence is 16 residues long. The CDR3 region has the DNA TGTGCCAGCAGTGACCGACAGGGGCCCGCCGGAGATACGCAGTATTTT. As protein: CASSDRQGPAGDTQYF.

This clonotype was recorded many times. This CDR3 reads CASTPLVAINTGELFF. CDR3 nucleotides: TGTGCCAGCACCCCTTTAGTGGCGATCAACACCGGGGAGCTGTTTTTT. The chain recombines TRBV7-2 with TRBJ2-2; no reliable D call. The CDR3 is 16 amino acids. Trimming shortened V by 7 bases and J by 2 bases, and 17 bases separated the two germline ends. Germline values: CDR1 SGHTA, CDR2 FQGNSA.

This clonotype was recorded at least ten times. This rearrangement joins TRBV6-2 or TRBV6-3 to TRBJ1-1; D is unclear. Germline assignment: CDR1 MNHEY and CDR2 SVGEGT. Trimming left V 8 bases short and J 1 base short, with 14 bases between. This CDR3 is 14 amino acids long. The CDR3 sequence: CASGKVTSNTEAFF. CDR3 sequence (DNA): TGTGCCAGCGGAAAGGTCACATCGAACACTGAAGCTTTCTTT.

This clonotype was seen many times. The chain joins TRBV29-1 to TRBJ2-3; tentatively, D is TRBD2 (5 bases). Germline CDR1 and CDR2: SQVTM and ANQGSEA. Trimming left V 3 bases short and J 10 bases short, with 8 bases between. The length of the CDR3 is 10 residues. As DNA, the CDR3 is TGCAGCGTTGACGGGAAGGCGCAGTATTTT. This codes for CSVDGKAQYF.

This clonotype was counted at least ten times. V and J are TRBV29-1 and TRBJ1-4; 9 positions agree with TRBD1. Germline CDR1 is SQVTM and CDR2 is ANQGSEA. The junction had 14 bases not matched to a gene; V was cut back by 7 bases and J by 8 bases. This CDR3 spans 15 amino acids. The DNA for the CDR3 is TGCAGCGCTCTGGACAGGGGTGGGTCTTCCGAAAAACTGTTTTTT. This translates into CSALDRGGSSEKLFF.

A note on this clonotype: A much larger clone sits a single nucleotide away, making a read error possible. The chain employs TRBV5-4 and TRBJ2-7; D remains unclear. This CDR3 comprises 13 residues. Per germline, CDR1 SGHNT and CDR2 YYREEE (reference sequence). The CDR3 here is CASSLLFELERYF. The CDR3 DNA sequence: TGTGCCAGCAGCTTACTGTTTGAATTGGAGCGGTACTTC.

The V and J genes are TRBV6-2 or TRBV6-3 and TRBJ2-2, with D uncertain. The CDR3 sequence is 15 residues long. Germline assignment: CDR1 MNHEY and CDR2 SVGEGT. V lost 4 bases and J lost 5, with 14 bases in between. CDR3 DNA sequence: TGTGCCAGCAGTTCCTCTACACCCCCAACCGGGGAGCTGTTTTTT. Protein: CASSSSTPPTGELFF.

This clonotype appeared many times. The chain is built from TRBV28 and TRBJ2-2, with 7 bases matching TRBD2. This CDR3 region has 15 residues. The germline CDR1 and CDR2 sequences are MDHEN and SYDVKM. Trimming took 7 bases from V and 6 from J; bases not matched to a gene: 11. The CDR3 protein is CASTRGDYGAGELFF. CDR3 nucleotide sequence: TGTGCCAGCACTCGCGGGGACTACGGGGCCGGGGAGCTGTTTTTT.

This clonotype was seen repeatedly, ten times or more. The gene calls are TRBV11-2 and TRBJ2-1; the D gene could be TRBD1 or TRBD2 (5 bases each). V was pared by 2 bases and J by 8 bases, with 16 bases between. Germline CDR1 is SGHAT and CDR2 is FQNNGV. The CDR3 runs to 15 residues. CDR3 in DNA: TGTGCCAGCAGCTTAATCGGTAAGGGGCGGGATGAGCAGTTCTTC. Amino acids: CASSLIGKGRDEQFF.